This T cell receptor (beta chain) was recovered during a study of OX40 agonist ivuxolimab in advanced cancers. This clone was seen a single time. Its antigen is not known. Germline V gene sequence: CDR1 KGHSH, CDR2 LQKENI. CDR3 length: 16 residues. Trimming took 3 bases from V and 5 from J, leaving 16 bases between them. Study results and caveats: What antigens the expanded peripheral T cells recognized was never established. The study found that CD8+ T cells averaged more expanded clones than CD4+. Doses of 0.1 to 3.0 mg/kg were accompanied by clonal expansion of CD4+ and CD8+ blood T cells by week 6.

Data came from immunoSEQ multiplex PCR; TCRdb stores just in-frame clones and leaves some out. Among 55,000 to 80,000 clones listed, about nine tenths were seen once. Autoimmune disease history or systemic immunosuppression meant exclusion. The V gene is TRBV18, the J gene TRBJ2-2; D possibly uses TRBD1 or TRBD2 (5 bases each). The TCR comes from an adult with an advanced solid tumor such as melanoma, head and neck, liver or kidney cancer. The specimen comprised CD4+ or CD8+ T cells sorted from blood, sampled in a trial of the OX40 agonist ivuxolimab. The CDR3 bases are TGTGCCAGCTCACCGTCCGGAACCTGGGGGACCGGGGAGCTGTTTTTT. Translated: CASSPSGTWGTGELFF.